This T cell receptor (beta chain) was identified in a study of blood T cells in healthy people across ages. This clonotype has a handful of counts. Per germline, CDR1 SGHTA and CDR2 FQGNSA. Deletions cut 3 bases from V and 0 bases from J, with 11 bases between. The CDR3 is 15 amino acids. Sample-barcoded 5' priming and a J-beta primer mix drove a second PCR of roughly 6 to 12 cycles. TCRdb reanalysed the 5' RACE reads using MiXCR and keeps one entry per CDR3 protein. The sample gives approximately 580,000 distinct CDR3 sequences, about 25% of which show up once; roughly 9% is in the top ten. These data were also filed under a second study, of T cells of mothers and their children.

The origin of this receptor is a boy aged 5 to 17 in good health. The sequencing input was blood. This sequence joins TRBV7-2 and TRBJ2-5, with a possible D match to TRBD1 (5 bases). The CDR3 protein is CASSFPQDNQETQYF. In DNA, the CDR3 is TGTGCCAGCAGCTTCCCCCAGGACAACCAAGAGACCCAGTACTTC. Together with reference TRBV7-2 and TRBJ2-5, the CDR3 gives the full variable domain: GAGVSQSPSNKVTEKGKDVELRCDPISGHTALYWYRQSLGQGLEFLIYFQGNSAPDKSGLPSDRFSAERTGGSVSTLTIQRTQQEDSAVYLCASSFPQDNQETQYFGPGTRLLVL.